This T cell receptor beta chain stems from a study of OX40 agonist ivuxolimab in advanced cancers. On the study more broadly: Patients' therapy was ivuxolimab, an antibody that acts as an agonist of OX40 (CD134).

The V end lost 6 bases, the J end lost 8 bases, and 8 bases lay between the germline ends. Germline V CDR1 and CDR2: LGHNT, FRNRAP. The CDR3 is made up of 11 amino acids. Assay: immunoSEQ multiplex PCR; the TCRdb copy retains only in-frame clones and omits some. In the table there are about 76,000 clones, approximately 85% of which are singletons. The TCR was taken from an adult with an advanced solid tumor such as melanoma, head and neck, liver or kidney cancer. Sample: CD4+ or CD8+ T cells sorted from blood, taken in a trial of the OX40 agonist ivuxolimab. V usage is TRBV12-5 and J usage is TRBJ2-1; D not resolved. The CDR3 sequence: CASGLEDEQFF. The CDR3, as DNA: TGTGCTAGTGGCTTAGAAGATGAGCAGTTCTTC.